Given below is one T cell receptor (beta chain) in context. Its antigen is still unknown. This CDR3 comprises 14 residues. The germline CDR1 and CDR2 sequences are LNHDA and SQIVND (reference sequence). After removal of 9 bases from V and 4 bases from J, the junction contained 10 bases not matched to a gene. The entry originates in a study of radiotherapy plus CTLA-4 blockade in lung cancer. General observations from the study: Interferon-beta and early blood T cell clone dynamics reportedly predicted response best.

Produced via immunoSEQ multiplex PCR; TCRdb's table is partial and in-frame only. The data show approximately 65,000 clones, 77% seen once. This TCR was sampled from a human donor with non-small cell lung cancer who had a complete response to radiotherapy plus ipilimumab. J is TRBJ2-5 and V is TRBV19; TRBD2 matches 8 bases. The specimen comprised peripheral blood, sampled from a patient treated with radiotherapy plus ipilimumab. CDR3 amino acids: CASHGGGFGETQYF. The CDR3 DNA sequence: TGTGCCAGCCACGGGGGGGGTTTCGGAGAGACCCAGTACTTC.